The 13 T cell receptor beta chains presented below share a single source sample, sequenced in a study of CD8+ T cells in alopecia areata. CD4, CD8alpha, NKG2D, NKG2ACE and other markers were used to sort pooled cutaneous lymph node cells. Extraction of RNA preceded its reverse transcription into cDNA, which served as the sequencing template. Produced via immunoSEQ multiplex PCR; TCRdb's table is partial and in-frame only. Observed in the sample are 270,000 or so clones, none of them singletons. Sequencing input: CD4+ T cells sorted from a lymph node. Receptor source: a C3H/HeJ mouse with alopecia areata. The strain is characterized by the MHC haplotype H2-k.

This clone was detected only a few times. Gene names refer to mouse genes. The read falls 4 residues short of the CDR3 end, and the missing part is taken from the germline J gene. V usage is TRBV31 and J usage is TRBJ2-3; 7 nucleotides match TRBD1. This CDR3 comprises 14 residues. Germline lookup yields CDR1 GKSSPN and CDR2 SITVG. The V segment lost 1 base and the J segment 1 base; nucleotides outside the gene matches: 2. The CDR3 bases that were read are TGTGCCTGGAGTCACAGGGGAGGTGCAGAA. Translated: CAWSHRGGAE. The entire CDR3 protein is CAWSHRGGAETLYF.

Note on this clone: Mouse names are used for the genes. The read stops 4 residues short of the end of the CDR3; the missing end is completed from the germline J gene. The rearrangement joins TRBV13-1 to TRBJ2-1; maybe TRBD1 (6 bases). CDR1 and CDR2 from the germline V gene are NSHNY and SYGAGN. The CDR3 spans 13 residues. Trimming stripped 6 bases from V and 3 bases from J, with 10 bases between. The covered CDR3 bases are TGTGCCAGCAAGGGGGACATCTATGCT. Amino acid sequence: CASKGDIYA. In full, the CDR3 reads CASKGDIYAEQFF.

This clone showed up just a few times. Germline and genes here are mouse. The read ends 3 residues early relative to the CDR3; the germline J gene fills the gap. This sample also contains other DNA sequences that code for the same CDR3. The V call is TRBV13-1, the J call TRBJ1-6; D gene ambiguous. TRBJ1-6 is an ORF for which the function is uncertain. The CDR3 has 15 amino acids. CDR1 and CDR2 (germline): NSHNY, SYGAGN. Trimming removed 2 bases at V and 0 bases at J, with 6 bases between. CDR3 sequence: CASSEDTSYNSPLYF. CDR3 bases read: TGTGCCAGCAGTGAAGACACTTCCTATAATTCGCCC.

This clone was observed a few times. The genes and germline here are from mouse. The read gets to within 4 residues of the CDR3 end, and the germline J gene fills in the rest. The V and J genes are TRBV17 and TRBJ2-5; TRBD2 matches at 10 bases. CDR1 MNHDT and CDR2 YYDKIL come from the germline V gene. This CDR3 region has 14 residues. The CDR3 loop is CASSAGTGVDTQYF. The CDR3 DNA, read in part, is TGTGCTAGCAGTGCCGGGACTGGGGTAGAC.

This clone turned up a few times. A read error is possible here, since a much larger clone lies one base away. Mouse gene names and germline throughout. Read sequence stops 4 residues before the CDR3 end, and the germline J gene provides the missing end. The chain uses TRBV13-3 and TRBJ1-2; no clear D. Germline V gene lookup returns CDR1 NNHDY and CDR2 SYVADS. This CDR3 has 13 residues. V lost 3 bases and J 0 bases, leaving 6 bases between the germline ends. The CDR3 loop reads CASSVDTNSDYTF. CDR3 bases read: TGTGCCAGCAGTGTCGACACAAACTCC.

This clone was recorded a few times. Any gene name here is a mouse gene name. The sequenced part of the CDR3 DNA is TGTGCCAGCAGCCCTCTCTTTTCCTATAATTCGCCC. Translated, it gives CASSPLFSYNSP. The CDR3 reads in full as CASSPLFSYNSPLYF. The chain has TRBV5 and TRBJ1-6; D gene unclear. The read is 3 residues too short to cover the CDR3 end, so that end is filled in from the germline J gene. TRBJ1-6 is an ORF for which the function is uncertain. Germline CDR1 and CDR2: LGHNA and YNLKQL (reference sequence). This CDR3 is built from 15 residues. V was trimmed by 4 bases and J by 0 bases, leaving 7 bases between them.

This clone came up a few times. The gene names given are mouse names. The CDR3 region is CASSQEGPGGQDTQYF. CDR3 bases read: TGTGCCAGCAGCCAAGAAGGGCCGGGGGGCCAAGAC. This rearrangement joins TRBV2 to TRBJ2-5; the D gene is possibly TRBD2 (6 bases). The read comes to an end 4 residues before the CDR3 does, leaving the germline J gene to fill in the end. V shed 0 bases and J shed 2 bases, with 12 bases lying between them. The CDR3 contains 16 residues. Looked up from germline, CDR1 is LGHNA and CDR2 is YSYQKL.

Concerning this clone itself: Gene labels here are mouse ones. The read is 4 residues too short to cover the CDR3 end, so that end is filled in from the germline J gene. The sample carries other DNA sequences with the same CDR3. The V call is TRBV13-3, the J call TRBJ2-1, with a weak D call TRBD2 (6 bases). CDR3 size: 13 residues. Germline lookup yields CDR1 NNHDY and CDR2 SYVADS. V was cut by 2 bases and J by 4 bases, with 7 bases left in between. CDR3 bases read: TGTGCCAGCAGTGACCTGGGGTATGCT. Translated: CASSDLGYA. The CDR3 in full is CASSDLGYAEQFF.

This clone was seen more than once but under ten times. Gene names and germline refer to mouse. The observed sequence ends 4 residues before the CDR3 terminus, with the missing tail filled in from the germline J gene. Other DNA variants within this sample encode the same CDR3. This chain joins TRBV5 and TRBJ2-1; D unclear. V was cut by 4 bases and J by 1 base, with 5 bases left in between. Looked up from germline, CDR1 is LGHNA and CDR2 is YNLKQL (reference sequence). The CDR3 extends over 13 amino acids. The CDR3 bases that were read are TGTGCCAGCAGCCCCCAAAACTATGCT. Residues: CASSPQNYA. The whole CDR3 sequence is CASSPQNYAEQFF.

As to this clone: Gene and germline names: mouse. The CDR3 extends 4 residues past the end of the read, so its final part is completed from the germline J gene. The chain couples TRBV14 to TRBJ2-3, with 11 bases matching TRBD2. After removal of 5 bases from V and 2 bases from J, the junction contained 1 base not matched to a gene. This CDR3 comprises 14 residues. CDR1 is SGHDT and CDR2 is FRDEAV in the germline V gene. CDR3 region: CASRDWGDAETLYF. The CDR3 bases that were read are TGTGCCAGCAGGGACTGGGGGGATGCAGAA.

This clone turned up a few times. These gene names are mouse names. The CDR3 goes on 3 residues after the read ends, and that part is filled in from the germline J gene. The rearrangement joins TRBV19 to TRBJ1-6; D remains ambiguous. TRBJ1-6 is reported as an ORF; its role is uncertain. CDR1 is FNHDT and CDR2 is SITEND in the germline V gene (reference sequence). Trimming stripped 3 bases from V and 4 bases from J, with 5 bases between. The CDR3 loop spans 13 amino acids. CDR3 protein: CASSTEYNSPLYF. Partial CDR3 DNA: TGTGCCAGCAGTACAGAATATAATTCGCCC.

This clone was found a few times. Gene names and germline refer to mouse. Read coverage stops 4 residues before the CDR3 terminus; the germline J gene supplies the remainder. V gene TRBV13-1 combines with J gene TRBJ1-2; TRBD1 matches at 7 bases. The V gene end was trimmed by 10 bases and the J gene end by 3 bases; junction bases not matched to a gene: 6. CDR3 length equals 12 residues. Germline lookup yields CDR1 NSHNY and CDR2 SYGAGN. Incomplete CDR3 DNA: TGTGCCCGAGGGGGCAGAGACTCC. This codes for CARGGRDS. From start to end, the CDR3 is CARGGRDSDYTF.

A note on this clone: These gene names are mouse names. Read data end 4 residues before the CDR3 end; the end is taken from the germline J gene. The rearrangement uses TRBV19 and TRBJ2-1, with D hard to call. Germline assignment: CDR1 FNHDT and CDR2 SITEND (reference sequence). The V end lost 1 base, the J end lost 0 bases, and 11 bases lay between the germline ends. The CDR3 runs 16 residues. Incomplete CDR3 DNA: TGTGCCAGCAGTATAACCAGGAGGTTTAACTATGCT. Encoded protein: CASSITRRFNYA. In full, the CDR3 is CASSITRRFNYAEQFF.